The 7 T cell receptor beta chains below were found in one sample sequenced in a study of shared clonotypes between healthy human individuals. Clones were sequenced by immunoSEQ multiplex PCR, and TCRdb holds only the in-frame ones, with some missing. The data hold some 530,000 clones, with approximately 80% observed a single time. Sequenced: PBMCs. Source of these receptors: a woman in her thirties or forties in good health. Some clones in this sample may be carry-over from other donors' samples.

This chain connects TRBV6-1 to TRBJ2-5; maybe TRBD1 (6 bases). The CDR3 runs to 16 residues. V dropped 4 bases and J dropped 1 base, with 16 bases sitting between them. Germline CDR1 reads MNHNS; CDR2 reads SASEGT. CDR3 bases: TGTGCCAGCAGTGCCGGCTTCCGGGACACCCAAGAGACCCAGTACTTC. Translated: CASSAGFRDTQETQYF.

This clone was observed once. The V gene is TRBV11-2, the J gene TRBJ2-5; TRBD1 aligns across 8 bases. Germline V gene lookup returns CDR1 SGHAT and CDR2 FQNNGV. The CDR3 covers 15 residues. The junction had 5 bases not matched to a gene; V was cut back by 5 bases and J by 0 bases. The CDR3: CASSPGQGHQETQYF. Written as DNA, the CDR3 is TGTGCCAGCAGCCCAGGACAGGGCCACCAAGAGACCCAGTACTTC. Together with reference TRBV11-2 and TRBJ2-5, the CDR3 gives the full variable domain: EAGVAQSPRYKIIEKRQSVAFWCNPISGHATLYWYQQILGQGPKLLIQFQNNGVVDDSQLPKDRFSAERLKGVDSTLKIQPAKLEDSAVYLCASSPGQGHQETQYFGPGTRLLVL.

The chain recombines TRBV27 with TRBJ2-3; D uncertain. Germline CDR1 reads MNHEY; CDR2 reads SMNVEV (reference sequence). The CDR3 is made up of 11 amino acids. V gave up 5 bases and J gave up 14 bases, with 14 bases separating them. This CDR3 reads CASSIGPLVYF. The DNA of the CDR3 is TGTGCCAGCAGTATCGGACCTCTGGTGTATTTT.

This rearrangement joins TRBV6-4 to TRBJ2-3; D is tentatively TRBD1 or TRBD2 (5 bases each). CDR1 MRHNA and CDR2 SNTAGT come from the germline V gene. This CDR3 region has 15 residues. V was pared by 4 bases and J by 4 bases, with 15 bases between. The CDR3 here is CASSVTGLGADTQYF. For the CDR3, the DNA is TGTGCCAGCAGTGTAACGGGCTTGGGGGCAGATACGCAGTATTTT.

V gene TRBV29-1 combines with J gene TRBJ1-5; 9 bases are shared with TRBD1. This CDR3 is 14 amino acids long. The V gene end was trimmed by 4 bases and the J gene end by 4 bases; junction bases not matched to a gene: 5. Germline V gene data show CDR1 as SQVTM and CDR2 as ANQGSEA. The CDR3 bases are TGCAGCGTTGCACAGGGGGCTGGTAATCAGCCCCAGCATTTT. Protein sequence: CSVAQGAGNQPQHF.

The CDR3 sequence: CASSLAGGSSSTDTQYF. Here the CDR3 DNA reads TGCGCCAGCAGCTTGGCGGGAGGGTCCTCTAGCACAGATACGCAGTATTTT. This chain connects TRBV5-1 to TRBJ2-3; TRBD2 matches at 8 bases. This CDR3 contains 17 residues. Germline CDR1 is SGHRS and CDR2 is YFSETQ. The V and J ends lost 0 bases and 0 bases, in that order; junction bases with no gene match: 6.

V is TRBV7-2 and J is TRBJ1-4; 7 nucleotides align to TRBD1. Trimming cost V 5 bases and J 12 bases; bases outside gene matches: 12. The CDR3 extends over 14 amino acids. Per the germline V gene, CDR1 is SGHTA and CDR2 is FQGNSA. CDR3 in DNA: TGTGCCAGCAGCCAAAACGGACAGGTTCGGGAACTGTTTTTT. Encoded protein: CASSQNGQVRELFF.